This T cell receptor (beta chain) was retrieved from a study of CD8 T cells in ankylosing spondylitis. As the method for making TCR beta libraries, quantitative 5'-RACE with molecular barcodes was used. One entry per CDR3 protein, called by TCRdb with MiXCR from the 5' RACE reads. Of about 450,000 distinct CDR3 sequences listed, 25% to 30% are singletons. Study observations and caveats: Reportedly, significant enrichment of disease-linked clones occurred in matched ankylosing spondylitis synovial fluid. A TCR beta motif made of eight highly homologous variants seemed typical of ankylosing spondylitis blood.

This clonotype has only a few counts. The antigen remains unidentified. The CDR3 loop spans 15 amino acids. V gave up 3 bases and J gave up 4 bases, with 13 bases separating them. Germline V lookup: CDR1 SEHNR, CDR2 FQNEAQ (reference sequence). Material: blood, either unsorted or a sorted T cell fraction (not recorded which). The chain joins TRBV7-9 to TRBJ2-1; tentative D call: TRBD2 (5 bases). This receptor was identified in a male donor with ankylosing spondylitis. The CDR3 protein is CASSFMASSYNEQFF. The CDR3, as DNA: TGTGCCAGCAGCTTCATGGCTAGCAGTTACAATGAGCAGTTCTTC.